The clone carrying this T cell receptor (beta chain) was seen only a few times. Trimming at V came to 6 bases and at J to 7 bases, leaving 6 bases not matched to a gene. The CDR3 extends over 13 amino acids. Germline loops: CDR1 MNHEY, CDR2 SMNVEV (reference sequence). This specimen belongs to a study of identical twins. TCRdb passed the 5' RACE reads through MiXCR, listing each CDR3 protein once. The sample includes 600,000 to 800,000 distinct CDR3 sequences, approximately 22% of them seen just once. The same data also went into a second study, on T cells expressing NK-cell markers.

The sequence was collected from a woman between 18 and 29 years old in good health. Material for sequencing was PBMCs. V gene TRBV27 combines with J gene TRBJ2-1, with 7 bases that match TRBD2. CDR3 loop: CASRVHGGNEQFF. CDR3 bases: TGTGCCAGCAGGGTCCACGGGGGGAATGAGCAGTTCTTC.